This TCR beta chain was observed in a study of blood T cell repertoires in COVID-19. Study in general: Specimens from acute and convalescent COVID-19 originated in the United States, Italy and Spain. PBMCs, B-cell-depleted T cells, or T cells were the source of the cDNA or gDNA that made up the material.

Only in-frame clones appear in the TCRdb table, and some are missing; sequencing was by immunoSEQ multiplex PCR. The repertoire holds around 200,000 clones, with around 80% as singletons. The germline V gene has CDR1 MNHEY and CDR2 SVGAGI. With 11 bases removed from V and 2 bases from J, the gap between germline ends came to 12 bases. The CDR3 extends over 12 amino acids. The chain has TRBV6-5 and TRBJ1-2; tentatively, D is TRBD1 (5 bases). The source material was peripheral blood. This clonotype was obtained from a human donor in a cohort sampled during active COVID-19. CDR3 coding DNA: TGTGCCGCCAATGGGGCCAACTATGGCTACACCTTC. Amino acids: CAANGANYGYTF.